This is a list of T cell receptor beta chains from one sample in a study of shared clonotypes between healthy human individuals. Assay: immunoSEQ multiplex PCR; the TCRdb copy retains only in-frame clones and omits some. The sample holds about 2.4 million clones, 80% to 95% seen once. Material: naive CD4+ T cells from PBMCs. The source of these receptors is a man between 18 and 29 years old in good health. Some clones in this sample may be carry-over from other donors' samples. CDR3s include the opening cysteine and the closing phenylalanine or tryptophan. Fields, in order: J gene, D gene, clone size, V gene, CDR3 protein, CDR3 DNA. A D gene is named only where the DNA matches it firmly. Rows give clone size only sometimes, using once, few, many, or a class for an expanded clone.

>TRBJ2-7|TRBD1|-|TRBV7-6
CASSPRQGLGYEQYF
TGTGCCAGCAGCCCCCGACAGGGTCTGGGCTACGAGCAGTACTTC
>TRBJ2-1|-|-|TRBV5-5
CASSWDLGSEFLPFF
TGTGCCAGCAGCTGGGACTTGGGGTCGGAATTCCTACCGTTCTTC
>TRBJ1-2|TRBD1|-|TRBV27
CASSLLAGGSYGYTF
TGTGCCAGCAGTTTATTAGCAGGGGGCAGCTATGGCTACACCTTC
>TRBJ1-1|-|few|TRBV2
CASRNDISEAFF
TGTGCCAGCAGGAATGACATCTCTGAAGCTTTCTTT
>TRBJ2-1|TRBD2|-|TRBV11-3
CASSTWTSGNNEQFF
TGTGCCAGCAGTACTTGGACTAGCGGAAACAATGAGCAGTTCTTC
>TRBJ2-1|-|-|TRBV7-2
CASSNIPLEQFF
TGTGCCAGCAGCAATATCCCTCTTGAGCAGTTCTTC
>TRBJ2-1|TRBD2|-|TRBV5-1
CASILSPRSGGDEQFF
TGCGCCAGCATCTTATCCCCGAGGAGCGGGGGGGATGAGCAGTTCTTC
>TRBJ1-4|TRBD1|-|TRBV28
CASRWDRGNEKLFF
TGTGCCAGCAGGTGGGACAGGGGAAATGAAAAACTGTTTTTT
>TRBJ2-3|-|few|TRBV7-2
CASSFQRFTDTQYF
TGTGCCAGCAGCTTCCAGCGCTTCACAGATACGCAGTATTTT
>TRBJ1-2|-|-|TRBV6-1
CATSQANYGYTF
TGTGCCACCTCCCAGGCCAACTATGGCTACACCTTC
>TRBJ2-7|-|-|TRBV5-1
CASSVQDSPLYEQYF
TGCGCCAGCAGCGTTCAGGACAGTCCCCTATACGAGCAGTACTTC
>TRBJ1-1|TRBD1|-|TRBV11-2
CASTSGGQGEAFF
TGTGCCAGCACCTCTGGGGGACAGGGGGAAGCTTTCTTT
>TRBJ2-1|TRBD2|-|TRBV11-2
CASRSPGTSRYNEQFF
TGTGCCAGCAGGTCACCCGGGACTAGCCGTTACAATGAGCAGTTCTTC
>TRBJ2-2|-|-|TRBV7-7
CASSPDGNTGELFF
TGTGCCAGCAGCCCGGACGGGAACACCGGGGAGCTGTTTTTT
>TRBJ1-4|-|-|TRBV5-1
CASRVEGATNEKLFF
TGCGCCAGCAGAGTAGAGGGGGCAACTAATGAAAAACTGTTTTTT
>TRBJ2-2|-|-|TRBV19
CASSIESGLGTGELFF
TGTGCCAGTAGTATAGAAAGCGGGCTCGGCACCGGGGAGCTGTTTTTT
>TRBJ2-2|-|-|TRBV5-5
CASSLRPQGTNTGELFF
TGTGCCAGCAGCTTGAGACCCCAGGGGACCAACACCGGGGAGCTGTTTTTT
>TRBJ2-3|-|-|TRBV29-1
CSEGYAASTDTQYF
TGCAGCGAAGGTTACGCGGCTAGCACAGATACGCAGTATTTT
>TRBJ2-3|TRBD2|-|TRBV29-1
CSLSGRASDTQYF
TGCAGCTTGAGCGGGAGGGCCTCAGATACGCAGTATTTT
>TRBJ1-3|-|few|TRBV9
CASSVQGFGNTIYF
TGTGCCAGCAGCGTACAAGGCTTCGGAAACACCATATATTTT
>TRBJ1-2|-|-|TRBV4-3
CASSLIGEANYGYTF
TGCGCCAGCAGCCTGATCGGGGAGGCTAACTATGGCTACACCTTC
>TRBJ2-2|-|-|TRBV5-1
CASSFSTGNTGELFF
TGCGCCAGCAGCTTCAGTACAGGGAACACCGGGGAGCTGTTTTTT
>TRBJ2-7|-|-|TRBV6-5
CASSRVRDYEQYF
TGTGCCAGCAGTAGGGTGCGGGACTACGAGCAGTACTTC
>TRBJ1-1|-|once|TRBV29-1
CSVEARLGAFGAFF
TGCAGCGTTGAAGCCCGTTTGGGGGCCTTCGGAGCTTTCTTT
>TRBJ1-1|TRBD1|-|TRBV18
CASSPGQGARTEAFF
TGTGCCAGCTCACCGGGACAGGGGGCGCGAACTGAAGCTTTCTTT
>TRBJ2-7|-|-|TRBV6-5
CASSYSVSGTYEQYF
TGTGCCAGCAGTTACTCGGTTTCGGGGACCTACGAGCAGTACTTC
>TRBJ1-2|TRBD1|-|TRBV9
CASSVGLRTGTNYGYTF
TGTGCCAGCAGCGTAGGCCTCCGGACAGGGACCAACTATGGCTACACCTTC
>TRBJ2-7|TRBD1|-|TRBV19
CASTRTGSYSYEQYF
TGTGCCAGTACCAGGACAGGGTCCTACTCCTACGAGCAGTACTTC
>TRBJ2-7|-|-|TRBV18
CASSQGGSYEQYF
TGTGCCAGCTCACAAGGGGGCTCCTACGAGCAGTACTTC
>TRBJ2-5|-|few|TRBV5-1
CASSLVGAQETQYF
TGCGCCAGCAGCTTGGTCGGGGCCCAAGAGACCCAGTACTTC
>TRBJ1-1|-|-|TRBV12-5
CASGLGGRENTEAFF
TGTGCTAGTGGTTTGGGGGGACGAGAGAACACTGAAGCTTTCTTT
>TRBJ1-2|TRBD1|-|TRBV28
CASSSGTGGDYGYTF
TGTGCCAGCAGTTCTGGGACAGGGGGTGACTATGGCTACACCTTC
>TRBJ2-1|-|-|TRBV10-3
CAIAGDGGHEQFF
TGTGCCATCGCAGGTGATGGTGGCCATGAGCAGTTCTTC
>TRBJ2-5|TRBD2|-|TRBV28
CASRSGLAEASQYF
TGTGCCAGCAGGTCCGGACTAGCCGAGGCCTCCCAGTACTTC
>TRBJ1-3|-|-|TRBV15
CATSRFVGYGNTIYF
TGTGCCACCAGCAGGTTCGTGGGTTATGGAAACACCATATATTTT
>TRBJ2-5|-|-|TRBV2
CASSPRTGIETQYF
TGTGCCAGCAGTCCTAGGACGGGGATCGAGACCCAGTACTTC
>TRBJ2-2|-|few|TRBV9
CASSVEGWITGELFF
TGTGCCAGCAGCGTGGAAGGATGGATAACCGGGGAGCTGTTTTTT
>TRBJ2-1|-|-|TRBV7-9
CASSLSFGSPYNEQFF
TGTGCCAGCAGCTTAAGCTTTGGAAGCCCTTACAATGAGCAGTTCTTC
>TRBJ2-2|TRBD1|-|TRBV7-2
CASSPDRVRPGELFF
TGTGCCAGCAGCCCCGACAGGGTTCGTCCCGGGGAGCTGTTTTTT
>TRBJ2-3|TRBD1|-|TRBV10-2
CASSESGTGVSTDTQYF
TGCGCCAGCAGTGAGTCCGGGACAGGGGTTTCCACAGATACGCAGTATTTT
>TRBJ2-2|-|-|TRBV2
CASRAQGDTGELFF
TGTGCCAGCAGGGCCCAGGGCGACACCGGGGAGCTGTTTTTT
>TRBJ2-1|TRBD2|-|TRBV28
CASSSTSGGYNEQFF
TGTGCCAGCAGTTCGACTAGCGGGGGGTACAATGAGCAGTTCTTC
>TRBJ2-7|TRBD2|-|TRBV7-2
CASSLLAGVSYEQYF
TGTGCCAGCAGCTTATTAGCGGGAGTGTCCTACGAGCAGTACTTC
>TRBJ1-3|-|-|TRBV18
CASSPISGGAAGNTIYF
TGTGCCAGCTCACCAATTTCTGGGGGCGCGGCTGGAAACACCATATATTTT
>TRBJ2-7|TRBD2|-|TRBV2
CASSVGGDLSYEQYF
TGTGCCAGCAGTGTTGGGGGGGATCTCTCCTACGAGCAGTACTTC
>TRBJ1-1|TRBD1|-|TRBV6-6
CASSSEVDRQWAEAFF
TGTGCCAGCAGTTCCGAAGTGGACAGGCAATGGGCTGAAGCTTTCTTT
>TRBJ2-4|TRBD2|-|TRBV5-1
CASSGGDRRKNIQYF
TGCGCCAGCAGCGGGGGGGACCGGAGAAAAAACATTCAGTACTTC
>TRBJ1-5|-|-|TRBV2
CASSGGRGANQPQHF
TGTGCCAGCAGTGGGGGCCGAGGCGCCAATCAGCCCCAGCATTTT
>TRBJ2-1|-|-|TRBV6-5
CASTLGRGYEQFF
TGTGCCAGCACTTTGGGTAGGGGATATGAGCAGTTCTTC
>TRBJ2-2|-|-|TRBV19
CASSGLLNTGELFF
TGTGCCAGTAGTGGACTACTGAACACCGGGGAGCTGTTTTTT
>TRBJ2-7|TRBD1|-|TRBV10-3
CAISNYRGNYEQYF
TGTGCCATCAGTAATTACAGGGGGAACTACGAGCAGTACTTC
>TRBJ2-2|TRBD1|-|TRBV19
CASSRSGQGVAGELFF
TGTGCCAGTAGTAGAAGCGGACAGGGAGTAGCCGGGGAGCTGTTTTTT
>TRBJ1-1|-|-|TRBV19
CASGVTEAFF
TGTGCCAGCGGGGTGACTGAAGCTTTCTTT
>TRBJ2-1|-|-|TRBV7-9
CASSLVGYNEQFF
TGTGCCAGCAGCTTAGTAGGCTACAATGAGCAGTTCTTC
>TRBJ2-7|TRBD2|-|TRBV9
CASSKAGDPVYEQYF
TGTGCCAGCAGCAAAGCGGGAGACCCGGTCTACGAGCAGTACTTC
>TRBJ2-5|TRBD2|-|TRBV4-1
CASSQREGRGPGFSSETQYF
TGCGCCAGCAGCCAACGGGAGGGGCGGGGCCCCGGATTTTCGTCGGAGACCCAGTACTTC
>TRBJ1-1|-|-|TRBV30
CAWSGRPRGEAFF
TGTGCCTGGAGTGGCAGGCCACGGGGTGAAGCTTTCTTT
>TRBJ2-1|TRBD2|few|TRBV29-1
CSWGRDPSREQFF
TGCAGCTGGGGGAGGGACCCCTCGCGGGAGCAGTTCTTC